This entry is about one TCR beta chain. Its antigen is not known. The sample is drawn from a study of human T cells and chemical hapten exposure. Study-wide context: Patch tests put 0.01% DPC on the upper back, read at 6 days. Study results and caveats: TCRs whose frequency exceeded 1 in 1000 remained the same following DPC sensitization.

TCRdb fed the RACE reads into MiXCR, producing one record per CDR3 protein. The sample consists of around 120,000 distinct CDR3 sequences, around 13% of them appearing once. As for time point: patch test 1, 2 weeks after DPC sensitization. Treatment denoted: therapeutic diphenylcyclopropenone sensitization with weekly scalp DPC. This CDR3 region has 14 residues. V lost 3 bases to trimming and J lost 2 bases, with 9 bases between them. Looked up from germline, CDR1 is LGHNA and CDR2 is YSLEER. The chain is built from TRBV4-3 and TRBJ2-3; tentatively, D is TRBD2 (6 bases). Sequenced here: whole blood, sampled in connection with sensitization to the hapten diphenylcyclopropenone (DPC). The sequence derives from a man aged 18-30 years with alopecia areata. Some clones in this sample may be carry-over from other donors' samples. The CDR3 loop reads CASSQEGTTDTQYF. For the CDR3, the DNA is TGCGCCAGCAGCCAGGAGGGAACCACAGATACGCAGTATTTT.